These T cell receptor beta chains were read from a single sample in a study of cytomegalovirus exposure and HLA in healthy donors. Data came from immunoSEQ multiplex PCR; TCRdb stores just in-frame clones and leaves some out. The sample's table shows roughly 72,000 clones. Sequenced input: PBMCs. These receptors originate from a young man in good health and CMV-seropositive. Each CDR3 is given without its conserved first and last residue.

v_call: TRBV28; cdr3_aa: ASSLPGFANEQY
v_call: TRBV28; cdr3_aa: ASSFVGQPDLAKNIQY
v_call: TRBV28; cdr3_aa: ASTSPGQVGYEQY
v_call: TRBV16; cdr3_aa: ASSALGTVEAF
v_call: TRBV7-2; cdr3_aa: ASSLSRPGRGLRYEQY
v_call: TRBV12-5; cdr3_aa: ASGLVRGSGSLTDTQY
v_call: TRBV19; cdr3_aa: ASSGGLAGNNEQF
v_call: TRBV27; cdr3_aa: ASSKTGGFGNTIY
v_call: TRBV30; cdr3_aa: AWSAQSTSGGALQETQY
v_call: TRBV6-4; cdr3_aa: ASSSPDIANEQF
v_call: TRBV19; cdr3_aa: ASRRAGGNQPQH
v_call: TRBV28; cdr3_aa: ASTRDREDYGYT
v_call: TRBV4-1; cdr3_aa: ASSPGGAKNIQY
v_call: TRBV11-2; cdr3_aa: ASSLETPTEAF
v_call: TRBV13; cdr3_aa: ASSASGVNTGELF
v_call: TRBV27; cdr3_aa: ASSWGGDYEQY
v_call: TRBV6-1; cdr3_aa: ASKSGGPTDTQY
v_call: TRBV6-1; cdr3_aa: ASSERRLAGYQETQY
v_call: TRBV7-6; cdr3_aa: ASSPTRGLGYGYT
v_call: TRBV2; cdr3_aa: ASNPGLAGGYEQY
v_call: TRBV28; cdr3_aa: ASSLGLGREWIKSLKERDTQY
v_call: TRBV2; cdr3_aa: ASSVGTGVREQF
v_call: TRBV27; cdr3_aa: ASSSDSNSNQPQH
v_call: TRBV27; cdr3_aa: ASGEQGASMETQY
v_call: TRBV5-6; cdr3_aa: ASSDAGQRGYT
v_call: TRBV11-2; cdr3_aa: ASSLISGGEKLF
v_call: TRBV6-4; cdr3_aa: ASSRQRGAGEKLF
v_call: TRBV9; cdr3_aa: ASSDTGPHEQY
v_call: TRBV28; cdr3_aa: ASSLWGTDSGNTIY
v_call: TRBV9; cdr3_aa: ASSGSGRETQY
v_call: TRBV5-1; cdr3_aa: ASSPSGLRSDGYT
v_call: TRBV4-2; cdr3_aa: ASSQASAGGNYGYT
v_call: TRBV28; cdr3_aa: ASSAYQTAGGYT
v_call: TRBV28; cdr3_aa: ASSPAFDNEKLF
v_call: TRBV6-1; cdr3_aa: ASSEGQGSEQY
v_call: TRBV10-1; cdr3_aa: ASSRTGGEQY
v_call: TRBV6-1; cdr3_aa: ASSEPLDSFNEKLF
v_call: TRBV19; cdr3_aa: ASRPQGSGNTIY
v_call: TRBV15; cdr3_aa: ATSSRDRGQEEAF
v_call: TRBV6-1; cdr3_aa: ASSERAGDTEAF
v_call: TRBV30; cdr3_aa: AWSVGGLLAQY
v_call: TRBV28; cdr3_aa: ASSFNSNQPQH
v_call: TRBV5-5; cdr3_aa: ASSPDRAYGYT
v_call: TRBV10-3; cdr3_aa: AISGGDNTGELF